The present T cell receptor beta chain was sequenced within a study of shared clonotypes between healthy human individuals. Notes on the study in general: Shared clonotypes: about 5% naive CD4, 3.5% to 4% naive CD8, roughly 2.4% memory CD4, 0.35% to 0.5% memory CD8. The study found lower generation probabilities in non-shared clonotypes than in those shared by all four donors.

Researchers partitioned CD4+ cells into CD45RA+ naive and CD45RA-negative memory subsets. Sequencing was performed with immunoSEQ multiplex PCR; in TCRdb, only in-frame clones are kept and a portion is missing. The data show 2.3 million or so clones, with approximately 93% seen just once and under 0.45% held by the top ten. In germline, CDR1 is MNHEY, CDR2 SMNVEV (reference sequence). The V end was cut by 0 bases, the J end by 6 bases, with 9 bases between. The CDR3 consists of 14 residues. This clone showed up just once. Its specificity is unknown. Sequencing input: naive CD4+ T cells from PBMCs. Subset noted: CD45RA+ positively selected. This TCR derives from a man aged 18 to 29 in good health. Some clones in this sample may be carry-over from other donors' samples. The V call is TRBV27, the J call TRBJ2-4; possibly TRBD1 for D (5 bases). The CDR3 bases are TGTGCCAGCAGTTTATCGCGACAGAGAAACATTCAGTACTTC. This gives the protein CASSLSRQRNIQYF.